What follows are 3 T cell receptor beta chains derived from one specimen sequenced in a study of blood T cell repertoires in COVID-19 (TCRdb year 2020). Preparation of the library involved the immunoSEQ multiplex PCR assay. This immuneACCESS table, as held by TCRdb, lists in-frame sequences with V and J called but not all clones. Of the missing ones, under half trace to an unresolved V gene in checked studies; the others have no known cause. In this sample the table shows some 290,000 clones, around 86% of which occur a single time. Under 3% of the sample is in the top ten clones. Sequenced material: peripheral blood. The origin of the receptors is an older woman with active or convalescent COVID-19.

The CDR3 region has the DNA TGTGCCAGCAGCATGGAGGGCAACAATCAGCCCCAGCATTTT. As protein: CASSMEGNNQPQHF. The J gene is TRBJ1-5, the V gene TRBV6-5; no reliable D call. The V end was cut by 6 bases, the J end by 3 bases, with 12 bases between. Germline assignment: CDR1 MNHEY and CDR2 SVGAGI. CDR3 size: 14 residues.

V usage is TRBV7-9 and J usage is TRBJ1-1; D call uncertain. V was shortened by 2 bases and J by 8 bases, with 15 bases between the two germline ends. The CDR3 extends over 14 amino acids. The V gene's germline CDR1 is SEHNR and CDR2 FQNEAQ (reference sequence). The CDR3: CASSLSRPEEEAFF. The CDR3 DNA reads TGTGCCAGCAGCTTATCCCGGCCTGAGGAGGAAGCTTTCTTT.

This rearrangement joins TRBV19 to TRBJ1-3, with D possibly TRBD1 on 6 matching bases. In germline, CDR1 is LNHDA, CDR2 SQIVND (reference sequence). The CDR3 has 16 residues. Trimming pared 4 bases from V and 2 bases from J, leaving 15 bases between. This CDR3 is CASSTTDRSPGNTIYF. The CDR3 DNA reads TGTGCCAGTAGTACGACGGACAGAAGTCCTGGAAACACCATATATTTT. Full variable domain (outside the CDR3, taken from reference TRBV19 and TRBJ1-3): DGGITQSPKYLFRKEGQNVTLSCEQNLNHDAMYWYRQDPGQGLRLIYYSQIVNDFQKGDIAEGYSVSREKKESFPLTVTSAQKNPTAFYLCASSTTDRSPGNTIYFGEGSWLTVV.